These 4 T cell receptor beta chains were sequenced from one sample in a study of blood T cell repertoires in COVID-19. TCRdb keeps only in-frame clones here, not all; method: immunoSEQ multiplex PCR. The sample includes around 70,000 clones, around 86% of them seen just once. Specimen: peripheral blood. These receptors were obtained from an elderly woman with active or convalescent COVID-19.

The V gene is TRBV5-4, the J gene TRBJ2-3; the D gene is possibly TRBD1 (5 bases). The V and J ends lost 4 bases and 3 bases respectively, with 12 bases between them. This CDR3 is 14 amino acids long. Germline values: CDR1 SGHNT, CDR2 YYREEE (reference sequence). CDR3 sequence reads: CASSPPQGTDTQYF. CDR3 bases: TGTGCCAGCAGCCCCCCTCAGGGAACAGATACGCAGTATTTT.

V is TRBV7-9 and J is TRBJ2-3; D not resolved. The CDR3 has 14 amino acids. The germline CDR1 and CDR2 sequences are SEHNR and FQNEAQ (reference sequence). The V end was cut by 4 bases, the J end by 2 bases, with 10 bases between. CDR3: CASSSLSSTDTQYF. CDR3 coding DNA: TGTGCCAGCAGCTCCCTTTCTTCCACAGATACGCAGTATTTT.

The chain combines TRBV5-1 with TRBJ1-4; D is possibly TRBD1 (6 bases). Per the germline V gene, CDR1 is SGHRS and CDR2 is YFSETQ. Trimming pared 5 bases from V and 8 bases from J, leaving 13 bases between. This CDR3 has 13 residues. CDR3 in amino acids: CASSYDRWEKLFF. DNA of the CDR3: TGCGCCAGCAGTTACGACAGGTGGGAAAAACTGTTTTTT.

CDR3 sequence: CASSFLLNNEQFF. Here the CDR3 DNA reads TGTGCCAGCAGCTTCCTCCTTAACAATGAGCAGTTCTTC. V and J are TRBV7-2 and TRBJ2-1; D is uncertain. Germline CDR1 SGHTA, CDR2 FQGNSA. Trimming cost V 3 bases and J 5 bases, with 8 bases left between them. The CDR3 is made up of 13 amino acids.